The entry below gives a single TCR beta chain sequence along with its context. The data are from a study of OX40 agonist ivuxolimab in advanced cancers. Turning to the study itself: Patients with hepatocellular carcinoma, melanoma, renal cell or head and neck cancer made up the dose-escalation patients.

TCRdb's copy holds only in-frame clones and misses some; the assay was immunoSEQ multiplex PCR. Of fewer than 80,000 clones listed, 80% to 90% are singletons. Germline V gene lookup returns CDR1 SGHRS and CDR2 YFSETQ. The trim removed 7 bases at V and 2 bases at J, leaving 6 bases unmatched. The CDR3 loop spans 14 amino acids. The TCR comes from an adult with an advanced solid tumor such as melanoma, head and neck, liver or kidney cancer. The V gene is TRBV5-1, the J gene TRBJ2-3; 8 nucleotides align to TRBD2. The source material was CD4+ or CD8+ T cells sorted from blood, sampled in a trial of the OX40 agonist ivuxolimab. The CDR3 DNA sequence: TGCGCCAGCGCGGGACTAGGGGACACAGATACGCAGTATTTT. Translating it yields CASAGLGDTDTQYF.